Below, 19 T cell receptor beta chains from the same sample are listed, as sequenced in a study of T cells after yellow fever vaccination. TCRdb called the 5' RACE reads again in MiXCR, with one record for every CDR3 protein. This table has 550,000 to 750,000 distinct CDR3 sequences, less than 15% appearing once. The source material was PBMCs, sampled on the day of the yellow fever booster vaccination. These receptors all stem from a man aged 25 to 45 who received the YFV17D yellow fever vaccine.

CDR3 sequence: CATSEGDLQETQYF. The CDR3 DNA is TGTGCCACCAGTGAAGGGGACCTGCAAGAGACCCAGTACTTC. J is TRBJ2-5 and V is TRBV24-1, with D perhaps given as TRBD1 or TRBD2 (5 bases each). There are 14 residues in the CDR3. Trimming stripped 4 bases from V and 2 bases from J, with 10 bases between. The V gene's germline CDR1 is KGHDR and CDR2 SFDVKD.

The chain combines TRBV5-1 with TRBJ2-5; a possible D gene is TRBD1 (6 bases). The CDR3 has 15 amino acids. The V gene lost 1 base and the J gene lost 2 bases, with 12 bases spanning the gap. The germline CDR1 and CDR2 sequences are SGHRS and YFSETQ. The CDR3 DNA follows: TGCGCCAGCAGCTTGTCGCCAGGGGAACAAGAGACCCAGTACTTC. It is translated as CASSLSPGEQETQYF.

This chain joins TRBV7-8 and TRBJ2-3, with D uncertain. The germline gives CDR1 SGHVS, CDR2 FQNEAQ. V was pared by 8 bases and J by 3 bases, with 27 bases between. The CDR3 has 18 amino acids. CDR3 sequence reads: CASAPLGTPIGSTDTQYF. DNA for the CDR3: TGTGCCAGCGCGCCCCTCGGAACTCCAATCGGGTCTACAGATACGCAGTATTTT.

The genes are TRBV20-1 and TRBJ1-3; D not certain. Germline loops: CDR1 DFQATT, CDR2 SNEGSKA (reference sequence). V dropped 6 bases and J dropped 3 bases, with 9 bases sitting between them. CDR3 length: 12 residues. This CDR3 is CSAPSHGNTIYF. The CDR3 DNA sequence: TGCAGTGCCCCCTCCCATGGAAACACCATATATTTT.

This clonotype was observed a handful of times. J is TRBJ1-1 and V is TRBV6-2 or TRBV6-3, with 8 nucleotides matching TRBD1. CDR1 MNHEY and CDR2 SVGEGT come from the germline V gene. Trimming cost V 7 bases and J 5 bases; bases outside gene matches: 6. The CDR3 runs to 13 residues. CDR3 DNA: TGTGCCAGCACCCCAGGGGGCCGGACTGAAGCTTTCTTT. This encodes CASTPGGRTEAFF.

The CDR3 DNA reads TGTGCCAGCTCACGACTCCAGGGGGCTTACACTGAAGCTTTCTTT. Protein product: CASSRLQGAYTEAFF. The rearrangement uses TRBV18 and TRBJ1-1; 8 positions agree with TRBD1. The V and J ends lost 4 bases and 3 bases, in that order; junction bases with no gene match: 7. Germline assignment: CDR1 KGHSH and CDR2 LQKENI. This CDR3 region has 15 residues.

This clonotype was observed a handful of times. For the CDR3, the DNA is TGTGCCAGCAGCGTAGGGGCTGGGTCGAGCTACGAGCAGTACTTC. It yields the protein CASSVGAGSSYEQYF. V gene TRBV9 combines with J gene TRBJ2-7, with D unclear. The germline CDR1 and CDR2 sequences are SGDLS and YYNGEE. This CDR3 region has 15 residues. The V gene lost 0 bases and the J gene lost 3 bases, with 13 bases spanning the gap.

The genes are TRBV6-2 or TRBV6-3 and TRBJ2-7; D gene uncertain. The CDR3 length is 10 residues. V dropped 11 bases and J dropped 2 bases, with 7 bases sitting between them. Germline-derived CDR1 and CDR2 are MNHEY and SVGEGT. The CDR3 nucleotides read TGTGCCGCGGCGACCTACGAGCAGTACTTC. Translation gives CAAATYEQYF.

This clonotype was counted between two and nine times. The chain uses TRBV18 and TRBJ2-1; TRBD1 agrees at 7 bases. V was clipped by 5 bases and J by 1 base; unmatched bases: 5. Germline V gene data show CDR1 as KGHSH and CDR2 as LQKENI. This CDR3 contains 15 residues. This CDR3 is CASSSDRASYNEQFF. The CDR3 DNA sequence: TGTGCCAGCTCATCCGACAGGGCTTCCTACAATGAGCAGTTCTTC.

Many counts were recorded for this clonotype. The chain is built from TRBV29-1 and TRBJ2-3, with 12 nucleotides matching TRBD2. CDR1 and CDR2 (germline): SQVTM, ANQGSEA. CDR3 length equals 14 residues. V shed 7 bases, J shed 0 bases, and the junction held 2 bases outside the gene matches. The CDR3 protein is CSAGTSGSTDTQYF. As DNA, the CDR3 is TGCAGCGCGGGGACTAGCGGGAGCACAGATACGCAGTATTTT.

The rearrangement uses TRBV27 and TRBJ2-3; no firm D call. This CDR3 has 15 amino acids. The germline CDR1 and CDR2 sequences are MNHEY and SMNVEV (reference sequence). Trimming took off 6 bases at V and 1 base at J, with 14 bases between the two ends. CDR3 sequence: CASSPSFRGTDTQYF. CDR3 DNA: TGTGCCAGCAGCCCTAGTTTTCGGGGCACAGATACGCAGTATTTT.

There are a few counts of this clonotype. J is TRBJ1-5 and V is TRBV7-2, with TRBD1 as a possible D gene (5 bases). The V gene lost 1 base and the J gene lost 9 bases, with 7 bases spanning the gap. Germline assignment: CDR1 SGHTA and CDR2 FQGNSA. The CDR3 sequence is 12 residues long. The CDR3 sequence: CASSLGGGPQHF. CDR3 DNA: TGTGCCAGCAGCTTAGGGGGGGGGCCCCAGCATTTT. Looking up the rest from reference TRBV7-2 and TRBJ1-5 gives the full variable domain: GAGVSQSPSNKVTEKGKDVELRCDPISGHTALYWYRQSLGQGLEFLIYFQGNSAPDKSGLPSDRFSAERTGGSVSTLTIQRTQQEDSAVYLCASSLGGGPQHFGDGTRLSIL.

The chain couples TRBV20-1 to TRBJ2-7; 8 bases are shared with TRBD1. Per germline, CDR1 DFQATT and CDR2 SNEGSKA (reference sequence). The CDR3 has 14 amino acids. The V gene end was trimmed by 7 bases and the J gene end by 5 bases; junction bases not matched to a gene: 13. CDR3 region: CSVASWTGINEQYF. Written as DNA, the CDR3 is TGCAGTGTCGCCTCCTGGACAGGGATCAACGAGCAGTACTTC.

CDR3 amino acids: CASSPPGLALGNEQFF. CDR3 DNA sequence: TGTGCCAGCAGCCCACCGGGACTAGCGCTGGGCAATGAGCAGTTCTTC. This sequence joins TRBV7-9 and TRBJ2-1; 10 bases are a match to TRBD2. The germline gives CDR1 SEHNR, CDR2 FQNEAQ (reference sequence). The trim removed 5 bases at V and 6 bases at J, leaving 10 bases unmatched. This CDR3 comprises 16 residues.

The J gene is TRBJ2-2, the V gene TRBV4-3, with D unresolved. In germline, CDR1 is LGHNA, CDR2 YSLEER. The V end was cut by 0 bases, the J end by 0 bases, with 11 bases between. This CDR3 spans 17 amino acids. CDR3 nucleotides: TGCGCCAGCAGCCAAGATCCACAGACGGCGAACACCGGGGAGCTGTTTTTT. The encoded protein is CASSQDPQTANTGELFF.

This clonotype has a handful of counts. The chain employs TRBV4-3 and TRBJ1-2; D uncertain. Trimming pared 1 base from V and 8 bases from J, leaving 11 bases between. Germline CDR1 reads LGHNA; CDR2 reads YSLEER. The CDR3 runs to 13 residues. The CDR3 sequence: CASSQVGRGGYTF. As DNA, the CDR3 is TGCGCCAGCAGCCAAGTAGGTCGAGGAGGCTACACCTTC.

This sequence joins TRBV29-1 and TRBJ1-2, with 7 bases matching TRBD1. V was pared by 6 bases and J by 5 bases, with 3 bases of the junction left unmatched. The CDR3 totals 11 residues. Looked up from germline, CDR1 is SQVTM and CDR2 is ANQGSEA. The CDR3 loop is CSVSGQYGYTF. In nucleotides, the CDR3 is TGCAGCGTATCGGGACAGTATGGCTACACCTTC.

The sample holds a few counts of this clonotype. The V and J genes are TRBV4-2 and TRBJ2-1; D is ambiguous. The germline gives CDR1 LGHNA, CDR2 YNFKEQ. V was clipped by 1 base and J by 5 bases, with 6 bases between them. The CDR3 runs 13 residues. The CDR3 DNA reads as TGTGCCAGCAGCCAAGGCAGAAACAATGAGCAGTTCTTC. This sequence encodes CASSQGRNNEQFF.

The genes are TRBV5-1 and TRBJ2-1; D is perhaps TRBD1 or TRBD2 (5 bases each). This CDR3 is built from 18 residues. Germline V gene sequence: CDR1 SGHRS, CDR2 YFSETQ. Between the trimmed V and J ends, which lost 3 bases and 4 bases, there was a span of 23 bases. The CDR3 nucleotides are TGCGCCAGCAGCTCCCCGGGGAAGGGCGGACAAAAGTACAATGAGCAGTTCTTC. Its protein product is CASSSPGKGGQKYNEQFF.